This TCR beta chain was retrieved from a study of blood T cell repertoires in COVID-19. The wider study: Both acute and convalescent COVID-19 samples were obtained from the United States, Italy and Spain.

The V gene lost 0 bases and the J gene lost 9 bases, with 6 bases spanning the gap. CDR1 is MNHEY and CDR2 is SVGEGT in the germline V gene. This CDR3 is 12 amino acids long. In the original workflow: Amplification with reference gene primers provided the estimates of nucleated cell counts. This table comes from immunoSEQ multiplex PCR, and its TCRdb copy is limited to in-frame clones, with some not included. V, J and clone size are taken as reported in that table, and D and trimming were inferred from the DNA itself. In the table there are 180,000 or so clones, over 65% of which are singletons. Researchers sorted participants into cohorts using their self-reported clinical history. Among Cohort 3 donors, those recovered had two negative PCRs, clearance, or symptom resolution.

This sequence originates from a woman in her forties or fifties who had recovered from COVID-19. Sequenced sample: PBMCs or T cells enriched from blood (not recorded which). The chain employs TRBV6-2 or TRBV6-3 and TRBJ1-3; D gene uncertain. The CDR3 loop is CASSYSASTIYF. CDR3 DNA: TGTGCCAGCAGTTACTCGGCCTCCACCATATATTTT.